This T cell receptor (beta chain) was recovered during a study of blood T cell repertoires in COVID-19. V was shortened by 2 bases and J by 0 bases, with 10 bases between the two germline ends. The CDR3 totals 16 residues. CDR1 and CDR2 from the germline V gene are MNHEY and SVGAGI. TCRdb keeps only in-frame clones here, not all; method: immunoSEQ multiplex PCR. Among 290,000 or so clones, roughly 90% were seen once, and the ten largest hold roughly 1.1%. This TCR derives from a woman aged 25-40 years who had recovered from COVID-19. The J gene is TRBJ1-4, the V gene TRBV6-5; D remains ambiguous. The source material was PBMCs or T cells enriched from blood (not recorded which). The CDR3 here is CASSYRPLATNEKLFF. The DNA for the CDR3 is TGTGCCAGCAGTTACCGGCCCCTAGCAACTAATGAAAAACTGTTTTTT.